One and the same sample provided the 8 T cell receptor beta chains below, sequenced in a study of T cell changes during pregnancy in multiple sclerosis. Clones were read by immunoSEQ multiplex PCR, and TCRdb kept only the in-frame ones, dropping some. The table records roughly 49,000 clones, 80% to 95% of them present only once. Sequences were derived from CD4+ T cells from peripheral blood mononuclear cells, sampled in the second trimester of pregnancy. The receptors shown here come from a female donor with multiple sclerosis, enrolled in a pregnancy study.

This clone occurred a few times. This chain joins TRBV6-1 and TRBJ1-6; TRBD1 might be the D (5 bases). The CDR3 consists of 13 residues. V gave up 6 bases and J gave up 10 bases, with 13 bases separating them. Germline V CDR1 and CDR2: MNHNS, SASEGT. The CDR3: CASSLDQGSPLHF. CDR3 bases: TGTGCCAGCAGCCTAGATCAGGGATCACCCCTCCACTTT.

The rearrangement joins TRBV7-9 to TRBJ1-2; maybe TRBD1 (5 bases). CDR3 length: 15 amino acids. Trimming pared 0 bases from V and 0 bases from J, leaving 8 bases between. CDR1 and CDR2 from the germline V gene are SEHNR and FQNEAQ (reference sequence). For the CDR3, the DNA is TGTGCCAGCAGCTTAGCCGGGGGGGCTAACTATGGCTACACCTTC. Its protein is CASSLAGGANYGYTF.

The rearrangement links TRBV19 to TRBJ2-3; 13 positions match TRBD2. Looked up from germline, CDR1 is LNHDA and CDR2 is SQIVND (reference sequence). Trimming at V came to 5 bases and at J to 9 bases, leaving 14 bases not matched to a gene. This CDR3 is 17 amino acids long. The CDR3 coding sequence is TGTGCCAGTAGTCCTTTAGCATTGGGGACTAGCGGGAAGACGCAGTATTTT. Translating it yields CASSPLALGTSGKTQYF.

CDR3 in amino acids: CASSLSPGLVYNEQFF. CDR3 bases: TGTGCCAGCAGCCTTTCCCCGGGACTAGTCTACAATGAGCAGTTCTTC. The J gene is TRBJ2-1, the V gene TRBV7-9, with 8 positions matching TRBD2. Germline CDR1 reads SEHNR; CDR2 reads FQNEAQ (reference sequence). The CDR3 totals 16 residues. V shed 5 bases and J 3 bases; nucleotides not matched to a gene: 9. Combining the CDR3 with reference TRBV7-9 and TRBJ2-1 gives the whole variable domain DTGVSQNPRHKITKRGQNVTFRCDPISEHNRLYWYRQTLGQGPEFLTYFQNEAQLEKSRLLSDRFSAERPKGSFSTLEIQRTEQGDSAMYLCASSLSPGLVYNEQFFGPGTRLTVL.

The chain couples TRBV11-3 to TRBJ2-2, with a tentative D call TRBD2 (6 bases). The V and J ends lost 1 base and 4 bases respectively, with 16 bases between them. CDR1 is SGHNT and CDR2 is YENEEA in the germline V gene. This CDR3 comprises 17 residues. The DNA of the CDR3 is TGTGCCAGCAGCTTAGGGGCTACTAGCCTCAGCACCGGGGAGCTGTTTTTT. Amino acid sequence: CASSLGATSLSTGELFF. Full variable domain (outside the CDR3, taken from reference TRBV11-3 and TRBJ2-2): EAGVVQSPRYKIIEKKQPVAFWCNPISGHNTLYWYLQNLGQGPELLIRYENEEAVDDSQLPKDRFSAERLKGVDSTLKIQPAELGDSAVYLCASSLGATSLSTGELFFGEGSRLTVL.

The J gene is TRBJ2-5, the V gene TRBV4-1; 7 positions match TRBD2. Germline CDR1 reads MGHRA; CDR2 reads YSYEKL. The CDR3 runs to 15 residues. V shed 0 bases, J shed 5 bases, and the junction held 6 bases outside the gene matches. Here the CDR3 reads CASSQDQRGEETQYF. The CDR3 nucleotides are TGCGCCAGCAGCCAAGACCAGCGGGGAGAGGAGACCCAGTACTTC.

The chain employs TRBV23-1 and TRBJ1-5; 7 bases line up with TRBD1. TRBV23-1 is assigned to the ORF class and has an uncertain function. This CDR3 comprises 15 residues. V shed 3 bases and J 1 base; nucleotides not matched to a gene: 3. The CDR3 is CASSQPGQSNQPQHF. CDR3 coding DNA: TGCGCCAGCAGTCAGCCGGGACAGAGCAATCAGCCCCAGCATTTT.

This rearrangement joins TRBV2 to TRBJ1-1; D uncertain. V was clipped by 5 bases and J by 1 base, with 11 bases between them. The length of the CDR3 is 14 residues. Germline loops: CDR1 SNHLY, CDR2 FYNNEI. The CDR3 region is CASSPRGGNTEAFF. For the CDR3, the DNA is TGTGCCAGCAGTCCGCGGGGAGGGAACACTGAAGCTTTCTTT.